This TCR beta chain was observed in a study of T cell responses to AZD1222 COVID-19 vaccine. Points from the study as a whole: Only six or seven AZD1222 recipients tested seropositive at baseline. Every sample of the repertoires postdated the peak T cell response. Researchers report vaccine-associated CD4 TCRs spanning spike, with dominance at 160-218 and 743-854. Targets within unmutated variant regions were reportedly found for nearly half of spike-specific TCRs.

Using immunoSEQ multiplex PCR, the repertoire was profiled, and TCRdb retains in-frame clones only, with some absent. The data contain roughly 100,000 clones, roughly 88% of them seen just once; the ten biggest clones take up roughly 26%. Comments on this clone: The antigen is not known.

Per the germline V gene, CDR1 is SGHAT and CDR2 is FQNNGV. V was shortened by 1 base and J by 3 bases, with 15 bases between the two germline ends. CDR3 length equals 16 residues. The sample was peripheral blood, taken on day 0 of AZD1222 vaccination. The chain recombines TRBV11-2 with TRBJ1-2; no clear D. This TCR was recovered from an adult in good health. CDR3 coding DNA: TGTGCCAGCAGCTTAGCCCCAGAAGGTCACCACTATGGCTACACCTTC. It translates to CASSLAPEGHHYGYTF.